The T cell receptor (beta chain) under discussion was sequenced for a study of blood T cell repertoires in COVID-19 (dated by TCRdb to the early 2020s). For context, the study as a whole: Samples covering the acute and convalescent phases of COVID-19 were provided by collaborators in the United States, Italy and Spain. The samples were drawn from the first 160 participants of the ongoing ImmuneRACE study and from under 1,500 subjects provided by 6 global collaborators. The prospective study material was composed of cDNA or gDNA derived from T cells, B-cell-depleted T cells, or PBMCs. The repertoires were made available in a free public database intended to serve as a resource for research on the immune response to SARS-CoV-2. HLA class I and class II types, where available, came from metadata supplied by the sample provider rather than from assay-based typing. A de-identified subject ID, COVID-19 status, age in years and sex were almost always included in the sample metadata. Deeply sampled blood TCRbeta repertoires from subjects exposed to, actively infected with, or recovered from COVID-19 were included in the dataset. Paper-wide results and their limitations: How much clinical and demographic metadata was included differed by source and by participant, and the metadata was provided uncurated.

Whole blood was collected in K2EDTA tubes by collaborating institutions according to the institutions' own protocols. For TCRbeta analysis, collaborators shipped samples as frozen whole blood, isolated PBMCs, or DNA extracted from either of those sample types. V is trimmed back by 3 bases and J by 0 bases, and the junction contains 11 bases that no gene match accounts for. The CDR1 and CDR2 encoded by the germline V gene (reference sequence) are GTSNPN and SVGIG. The CDR3 spans 17 residues, from the cysteine through the phenylalanine. Of the read, only the CDR3 DNA is kept; its 51 bases are in frame from base 1. TCRbeta CDR3 regions were amplified from genomic DNA by means of the immunoSEQ Assay, a bias-controlled multiplex PCR. The source study handled its data this way. The number of nucleated cells in each sample was estimated from the amplification of reference gene primers within the assay. To quantify the absolute abundance of each unique TCRbeta CDR3 rearrangement, sequence reads were collapsed and filtered. For each sample, productive Simpson clonality was calculated as the square root of Simpson's diversity index across productive rearrangements. Not all clones reach the TCRdb copy of this immuneACCESS table, which keeps in-frame sequences only. Checked studies attribute under half of the gap to unresolved V genes and leave the rest unexplained. That table is the source of V, J and clone size, and D and trimming were worked out from the DNA. This sample lists about 81,000 clones; under 90% were detected once. The ten largest clones add up to over 10% of the sample.

This clone was counted at least ten times. Its antigen remains unidentified. Nothing much larger sits one base from this clone, and base qualities are not available. Specimen: peripheral blood. The chain is assembled from TRBV30 and TRBJ2-1; 7 nucleotides in the junction match TRBD2. The TCR sequence derives from a human donor in a cohort sampled during active COVID-19. The encoded CDR3 is CAWRTARRGSSYNEQFF. In nucleotides, the sequence is TGTGCCTGGAGAACGGCCCGGCGGGGGAGCTCCTACAATGAGCAGTTCTTC.